This TCR beta chain is from a study of blood T cell repertoires in COVID-19. Study information: Collection of acute and convalescent COVID-19 samples took place in the United States, Italy and Spain.

Libraries were prepared by immunoSEQ multiplex PCR; TCRdb keeps only in-frame clonotypes and omits some of them. The profile covers 370,000 or so clones, with more than 75% appearing a single time and more than 0.85% taken by the ten largest. Germline CDR1 and CDR2: SGHDT and YYEEEE. This CDR3 region has 14 residues. The V end was cut by 3 bases, the J end by 5 bases, with 12 bases between. The chain carries TRBV5-6 and TRBJ2-1; D might be TRBD1 (6 bases). The clonotype was recovered from a human donor with acute or convalescent COVID-19. The donor label of this sample is uncertain. Sequenced: peripheral blood. CDR3 sequence (DNA): TGTGCCAGCAGCTACGGACAGAGCGACAATGAGCAGTTCTTC. Translating gives CASSYGQSDNEQFF.